Detailed here is one T cell receptor beta chain. V lost 3 bases and J lost 5; bases outside the gene matches: 8. The CDR3 length is 16 residues. CDR1 is SGHTA and CDR2 is FQGNSA in the germline V gene. The sample originates from a study of Ad26.COV2.S vaccination and SARS-CoV-2 variants. Study details: Ad26.COV2.S shots went into the muscle once or twice, 56 days apart.

Indicated treatment: 15 to 20 received Ad26.COV2.S at low or high dose, single or two shots; roughly five received placebo; per-sample allocation not given. Collection of the samples took place on day 63 after the first injection of vaccine or placebo. This table comes from immunoSEQ multiplex PCR, and its TCRdb copy is limited to in-frame clones, with some not included. The table lists about 440,000 clones, roughly 89% of them singletons, with roughly 13% in the top ten. The genes are TRBV7-2 and TRBJ2-5; 11 positions match TRBD1. Source: peripheral blood, taken in a trial of Ad26.COV2.S vaccine versus placebo. This clonotype was sampled from a person aged 18-65 years who received the Ad26.COV2.S COVID-19 vaccine or a placebo. The CDR3 loop is CASSFLGTGGRETQYF. The CDR3 coding sequence is TGTGCCAGCAGCTTTCTTGGGACAGGGGGTCGGGAGACCCAGTACTTC. Filled out from reference TRBV7-2 and TRBJ2-5, the complete variable domain reads GAGVSQSPSNKVTEKGKDVELRCDPISGHTALYWYRQSLGQGLEFLIYFQGNSAPDKSGLPSDRFSAERTGGSVSTLTIQRTQQEDSAVYLCASSFLGTGGRETQYFGPGTRLLVL.